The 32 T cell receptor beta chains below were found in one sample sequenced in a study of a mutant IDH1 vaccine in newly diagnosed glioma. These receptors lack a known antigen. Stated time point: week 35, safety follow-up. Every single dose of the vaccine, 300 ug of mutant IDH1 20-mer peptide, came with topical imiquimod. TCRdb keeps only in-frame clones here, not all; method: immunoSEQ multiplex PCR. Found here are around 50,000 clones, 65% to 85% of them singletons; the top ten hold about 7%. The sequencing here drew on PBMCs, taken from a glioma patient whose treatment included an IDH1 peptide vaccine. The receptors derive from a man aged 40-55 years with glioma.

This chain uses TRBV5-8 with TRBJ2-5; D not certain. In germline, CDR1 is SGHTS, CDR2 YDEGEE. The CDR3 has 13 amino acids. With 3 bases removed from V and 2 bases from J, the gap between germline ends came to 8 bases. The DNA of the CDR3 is TGTGCCAGCAGCTCTGGGCCTCAAGAGACCCAGTACTTC. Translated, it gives CASSSGPQETQYF.

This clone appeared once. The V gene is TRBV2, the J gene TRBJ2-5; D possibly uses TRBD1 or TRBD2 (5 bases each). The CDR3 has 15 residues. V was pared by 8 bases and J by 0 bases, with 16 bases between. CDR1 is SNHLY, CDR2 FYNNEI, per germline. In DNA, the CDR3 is TGTGCCAGCCCGGGGCCGGCAGGCGACCAAGAGACCCAGTACTTC. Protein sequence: CASPGPAGDQETQYF.

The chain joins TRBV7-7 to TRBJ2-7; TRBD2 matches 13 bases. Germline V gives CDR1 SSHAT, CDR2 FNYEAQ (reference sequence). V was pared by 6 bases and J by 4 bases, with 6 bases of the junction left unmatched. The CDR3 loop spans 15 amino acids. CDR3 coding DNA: TGTGCCAGCAGTCCGGGACTAGCGGGAACTTACGAGCAGTACTTC. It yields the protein CASSPGLAGTYEQYF. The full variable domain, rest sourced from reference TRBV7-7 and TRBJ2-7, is GAGVSQSPRYKVTKRGQDVTLRCDPISSHATLYWYQQALGQGPEFLTYFNYEAQPDKSGLPSDRFSAERPEGSISTLTIQRTEQRDSAMYRCASSPGLAGTYEQYFGPGTRLTVT.

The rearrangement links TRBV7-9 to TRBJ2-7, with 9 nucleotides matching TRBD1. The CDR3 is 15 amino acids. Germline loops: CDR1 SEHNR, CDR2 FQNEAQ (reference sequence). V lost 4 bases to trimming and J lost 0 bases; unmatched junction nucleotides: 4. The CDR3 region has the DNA TGTGCCAGCAGCTATTGGGACAGGGACTCCTACGAGCAGTACTTC. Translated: CASSYWDRDSYEQYF.

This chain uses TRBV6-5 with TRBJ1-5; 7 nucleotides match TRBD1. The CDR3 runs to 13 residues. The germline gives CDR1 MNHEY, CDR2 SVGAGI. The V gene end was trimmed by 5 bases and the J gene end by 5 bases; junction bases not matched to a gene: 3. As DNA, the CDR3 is TGTGCCAGCAGTGGGGACAGATATCAGCCCCAGCATTTT. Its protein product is CASSGDRYQPQHF.

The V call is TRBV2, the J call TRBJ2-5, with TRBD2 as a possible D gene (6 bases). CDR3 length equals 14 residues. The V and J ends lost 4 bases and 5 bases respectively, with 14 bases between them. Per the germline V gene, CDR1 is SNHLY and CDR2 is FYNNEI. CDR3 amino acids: CASSVRLGPETQYF. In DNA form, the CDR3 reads TGTGCCAGCAGTGTGCGACTAGGTCCGGAGACCCAGTACTTC.

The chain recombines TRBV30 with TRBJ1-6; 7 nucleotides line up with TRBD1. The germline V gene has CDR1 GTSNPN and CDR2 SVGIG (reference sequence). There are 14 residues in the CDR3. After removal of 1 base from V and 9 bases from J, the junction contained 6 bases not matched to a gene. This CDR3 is CAWSGGTESSPLHF. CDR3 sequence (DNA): TGTGCCTGGAGTGGAGGGACAGAGAGTTCACCCCTCCACTTT. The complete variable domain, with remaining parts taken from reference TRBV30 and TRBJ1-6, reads SQTIHQWPATLVQPVGSPLSLECTVEGTSNPNLYWYRQAAGRGLQLLFYSVGIGQISSEVPQNLSASRPQDRQFILSSKKLLLSDSGFYLCAWSGGTESSPLHFGNGTRLTVT.

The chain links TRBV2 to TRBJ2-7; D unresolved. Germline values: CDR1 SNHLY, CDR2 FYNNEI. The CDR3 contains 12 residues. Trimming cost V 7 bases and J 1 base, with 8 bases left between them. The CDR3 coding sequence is TGTGCCAGCACCCCCGGATCCTACGAGCAGTACTTC. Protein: CASTPGSYEQYF.

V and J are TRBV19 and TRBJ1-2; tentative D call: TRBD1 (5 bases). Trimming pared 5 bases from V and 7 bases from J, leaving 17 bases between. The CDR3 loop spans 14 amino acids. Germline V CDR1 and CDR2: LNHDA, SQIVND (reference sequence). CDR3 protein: CASSEGPLRAGYTF. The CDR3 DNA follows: TGTGCCAGTAGTGAGGGACCTCTCAGGGCTGGCTACACCTTC.

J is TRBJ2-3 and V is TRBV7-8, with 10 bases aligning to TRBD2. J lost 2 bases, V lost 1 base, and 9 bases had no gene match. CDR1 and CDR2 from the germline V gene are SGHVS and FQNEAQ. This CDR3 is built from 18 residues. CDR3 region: CASSLEEPSGGITDTQYF. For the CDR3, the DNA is TGTGCCAGCAGCTTAGAGGAGCCTAGCGGGGGTATCACAGATACGCAGTATTTT.

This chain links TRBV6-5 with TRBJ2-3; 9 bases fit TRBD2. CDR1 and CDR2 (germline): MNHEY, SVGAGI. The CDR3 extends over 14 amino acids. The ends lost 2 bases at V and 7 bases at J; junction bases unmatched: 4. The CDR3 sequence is CASSYGTSSHTQYF. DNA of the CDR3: TGTGCCAGCAGTTACGGGACTAGCAGCCATACGCAGTATTTT.

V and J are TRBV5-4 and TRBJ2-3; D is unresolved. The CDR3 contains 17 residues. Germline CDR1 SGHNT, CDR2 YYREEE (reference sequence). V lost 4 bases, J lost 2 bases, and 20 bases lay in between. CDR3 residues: CASSRATLVKDTDTQYF. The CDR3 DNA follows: TGTGCCAGCAGCCGCGCCACCCTAGTTAAAGACACAGATACGCAGTATTTT. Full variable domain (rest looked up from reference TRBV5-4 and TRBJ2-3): ETGVTQSPTHLIKTRGQQVTLRCSSQSGHNTVSWYQQALGQGPQFIFQYYREEENGRGNFPPRFSGLQFPNYSSELNVNALELDDSALYLCASSRATLVKDTDTQYFGPGTRLTVL.

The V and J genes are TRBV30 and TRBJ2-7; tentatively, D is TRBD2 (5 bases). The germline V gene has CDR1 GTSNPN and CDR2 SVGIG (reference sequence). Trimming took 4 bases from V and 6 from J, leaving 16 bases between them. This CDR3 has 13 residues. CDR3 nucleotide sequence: TGTGCCTGGATCCTAGCCGGTGGGCGCGAGCAGTACTTC. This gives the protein CAWILAGGREQYF.

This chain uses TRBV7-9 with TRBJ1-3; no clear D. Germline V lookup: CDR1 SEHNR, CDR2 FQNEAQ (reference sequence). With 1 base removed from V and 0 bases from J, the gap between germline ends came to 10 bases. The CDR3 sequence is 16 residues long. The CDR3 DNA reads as TGTGCCAGCAGCTTAGGATTGGGTGACTCTGGAAACACCATATATTTT. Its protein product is CASSLGLGDSGNTIYF.

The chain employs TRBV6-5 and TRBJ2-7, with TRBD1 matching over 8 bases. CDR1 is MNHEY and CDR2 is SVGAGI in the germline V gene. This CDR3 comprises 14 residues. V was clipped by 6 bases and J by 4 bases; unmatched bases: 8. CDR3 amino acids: CASRPDRGSYEQYF. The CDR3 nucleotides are TGTGCCAGCAGACCCGACAGGGGTTCGTACGAGCAGTACTTC.

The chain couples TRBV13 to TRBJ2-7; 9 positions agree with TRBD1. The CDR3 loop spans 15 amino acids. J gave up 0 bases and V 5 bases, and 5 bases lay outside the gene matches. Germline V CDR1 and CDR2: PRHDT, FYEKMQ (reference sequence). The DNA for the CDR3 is TGTGCCAGCAGCCTTGGACAGGGGAGCTCCTACGAGCAGTACTTC. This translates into CASSLGQGSSYEQYF.

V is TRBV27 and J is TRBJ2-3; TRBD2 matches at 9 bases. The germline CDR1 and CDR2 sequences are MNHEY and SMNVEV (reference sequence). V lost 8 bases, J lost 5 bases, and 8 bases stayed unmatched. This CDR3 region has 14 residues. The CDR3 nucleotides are TGTGCCAGCTCTAAAAGCGGGGGGAAAGATACGCAGTATTTT. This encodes CASSKSGGKDTQYF.

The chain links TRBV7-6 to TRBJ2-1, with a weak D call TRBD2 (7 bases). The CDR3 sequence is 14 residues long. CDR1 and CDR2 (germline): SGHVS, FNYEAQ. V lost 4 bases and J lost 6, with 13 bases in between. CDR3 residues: CASSSTGGLNEQFF. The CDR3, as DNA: TGTGCCAGCAGCTCTACGGGGGGCCTCAATGAGCAGTTCTTC.

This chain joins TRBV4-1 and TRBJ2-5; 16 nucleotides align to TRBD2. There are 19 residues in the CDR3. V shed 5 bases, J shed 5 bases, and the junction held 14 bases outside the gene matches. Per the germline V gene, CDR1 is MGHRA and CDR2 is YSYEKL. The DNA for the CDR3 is TGCGCCAGCAGCTCCCCGGGACTAGCGGGGGGGCCAGGGAGGGAGACCCAGTACTTC. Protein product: CASSSPGLAGGPGRETQYF.

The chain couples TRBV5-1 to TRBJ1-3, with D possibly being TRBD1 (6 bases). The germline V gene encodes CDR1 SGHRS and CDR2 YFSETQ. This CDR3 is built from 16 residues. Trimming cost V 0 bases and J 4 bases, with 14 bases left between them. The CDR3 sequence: CASSLVSAGAGNTIYF. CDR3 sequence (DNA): TGCGCCAGCAGCTTGGTCTCGGCAGGGGCGGGAAACACCATATATTTT.

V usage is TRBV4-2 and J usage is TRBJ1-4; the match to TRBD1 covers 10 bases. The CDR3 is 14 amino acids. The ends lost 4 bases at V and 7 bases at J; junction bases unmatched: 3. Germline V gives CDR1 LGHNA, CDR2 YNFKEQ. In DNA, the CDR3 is TGTGCCAGCAGCCCAGGACAGGGGGGTGAAAAACTGTTTTTT. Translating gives CASSPGQGGEKLFF.

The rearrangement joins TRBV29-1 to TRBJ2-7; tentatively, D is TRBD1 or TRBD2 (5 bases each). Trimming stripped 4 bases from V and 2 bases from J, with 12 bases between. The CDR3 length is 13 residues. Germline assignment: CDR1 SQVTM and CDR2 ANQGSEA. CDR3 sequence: CSVATGAAYEQYF. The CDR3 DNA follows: TGCAGCGTTGCCACCGGGGCCGCCTACGAGCAGTACTTC.

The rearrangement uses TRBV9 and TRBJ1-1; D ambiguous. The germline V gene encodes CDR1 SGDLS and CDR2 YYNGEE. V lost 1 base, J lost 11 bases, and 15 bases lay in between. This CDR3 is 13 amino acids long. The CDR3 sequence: CASSVSEGHLAFF. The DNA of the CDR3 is TGTGCCAGCAGCGTATCCGAGGGCCACCTGGCTTTCTTT. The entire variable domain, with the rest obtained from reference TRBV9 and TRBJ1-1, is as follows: DSGVTQTPKHLITATGQRVTLRCSPRSGDLSVYWYQQSLDQGLQFLIQYYNGEERAKGNILERFSAQQFPDLHSELNLSSLELGDSALYFCASSVSEGHLAFFGQGTRLTVV.

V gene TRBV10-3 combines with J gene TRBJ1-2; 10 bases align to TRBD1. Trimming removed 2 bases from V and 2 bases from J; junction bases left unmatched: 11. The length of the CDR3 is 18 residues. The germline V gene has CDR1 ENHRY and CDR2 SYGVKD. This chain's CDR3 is CAISEARGQGTINYGYTF. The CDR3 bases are TGTGCCATCAGTGAGGCCCGGGGACAGGGGACAATAAACTATGGCTACACCTTC.

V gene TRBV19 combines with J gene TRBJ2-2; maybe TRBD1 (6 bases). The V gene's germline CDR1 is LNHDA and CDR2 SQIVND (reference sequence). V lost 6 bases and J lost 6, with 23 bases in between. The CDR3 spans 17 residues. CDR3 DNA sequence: TGTGCCAGTAGCCCTTCGTGGCTAGCAGGGGTATCCGGGGAGCTGTTTTTT. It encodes CASSPSWLAGVSGELFF.

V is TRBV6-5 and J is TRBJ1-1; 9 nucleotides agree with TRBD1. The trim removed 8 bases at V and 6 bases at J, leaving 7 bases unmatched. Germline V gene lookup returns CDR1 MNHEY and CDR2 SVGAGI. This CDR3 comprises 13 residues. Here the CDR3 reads CASSTGGKPEAFF. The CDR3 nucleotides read TGTGCCAGCTCTACAGGGGGCAAACCTGAAGCTTTCTTT.

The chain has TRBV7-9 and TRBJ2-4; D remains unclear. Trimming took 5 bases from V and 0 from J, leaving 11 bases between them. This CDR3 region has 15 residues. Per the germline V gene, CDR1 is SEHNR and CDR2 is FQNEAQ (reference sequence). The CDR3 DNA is TGTGCCAGCAGCCCCAGTCACTTAGCCAAAAACATTCAGTACTTC. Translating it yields CASSPSHLAKNIQYF.

The CDR3 reads CASSYSESASYEQYF. The DNA of the CDR3 is TGTGCCAGCAGTTACTCGGAGTCCGCCTCCTACGAGCAGTACTTC. V and J are TRBV6-5 and TRBJ2-7, with unresolved D. There are 15 residues in the CDR3. Germline V lookup: CDR1 MNHEY, CDR2 SVGAGI. Trimming took 0 bases from V and 0 from J, leaving 9 bases between them.

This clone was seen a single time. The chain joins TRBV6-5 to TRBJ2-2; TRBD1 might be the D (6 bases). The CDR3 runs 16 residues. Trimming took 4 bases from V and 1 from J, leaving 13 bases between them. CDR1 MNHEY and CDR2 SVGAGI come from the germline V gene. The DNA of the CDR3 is TGTGCCAGCAGTTCGTACGGGACACTGAACACCGGGGAGCTGTTTTTT. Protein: CASSSYGTLNTGELFF.

This CDR3 reads CASSLQGLEETQYF. CDR3 coding DNA: TGCGCCAGCAGTTTACAGGGGCTCGAGGAGACCCAGTACTTC. This rearrangement joins TRBV10-2 to TRBJ2-5; 7 bases fit TRBD1. The CDR3 loop spans 14 amino acids. J was trimmed by 5 bases and V by 5 bases; bases with no gene match: 8. Germline CDR1 is WSHSY and CDR2 is SAAADI.

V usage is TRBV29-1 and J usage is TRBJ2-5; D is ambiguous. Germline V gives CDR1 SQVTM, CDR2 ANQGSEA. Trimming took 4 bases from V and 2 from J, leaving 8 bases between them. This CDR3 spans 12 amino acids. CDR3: CSVVFPQETQYF. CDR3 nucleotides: TGCAGCGTTGTTTTTCCGCAAGAGACCCAGTACTTC.

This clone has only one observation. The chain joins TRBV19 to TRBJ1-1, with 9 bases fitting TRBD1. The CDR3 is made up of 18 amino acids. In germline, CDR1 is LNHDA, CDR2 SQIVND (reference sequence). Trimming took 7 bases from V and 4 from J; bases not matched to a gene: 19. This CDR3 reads CASKSPPRPGQGLTEAFF. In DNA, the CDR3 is TGTGCCAGTAAGTCCCCTCCTCGTCCGGGACAGGGCCTCACTGAAGCTTTCTTT.